This TCR beta chain was recovered during a study of blood T cells in healthy people across ages. Study background: Per two T cells, template switching captured roughly one barcoded beta molecule.

It was with a sample-barcoded 5' primer and a J-beta primer mix that a second PCR of roughly 7 to 12 cycles was run. Each cDNA molecule was tagged by a template-switch adaptor with 12 random nucleotides. TCRdb re-called the 5' RACE reads through MiXCR, storing one row per CDR3 protein. The top ten clones hold around a sixth of a sample with hundreds of thousands of distinct CDR3 sequences, about 28% of them seen once. This clonotype was counted a few times. The sample was blood. The sequence derives from a woman of 80 years or more in good health.

The CDR3 DNA follows: TGTGCCAGCAGCCAGGGACAGGGGGCGGGCGGCTACACCTTC. Its protein is CASSQGQGAGGYTF. The genes are TRBV4-2 and TRBJ1-2, with 12 positions matching TRBD1. Germline trimming cut 3 bases from V and 8 bases from J; bases unmatched to any gene: 4. Germline V gives CDR1 LGHNA, CDR2 YNFKEQ. CDR3 size: 14 residues.